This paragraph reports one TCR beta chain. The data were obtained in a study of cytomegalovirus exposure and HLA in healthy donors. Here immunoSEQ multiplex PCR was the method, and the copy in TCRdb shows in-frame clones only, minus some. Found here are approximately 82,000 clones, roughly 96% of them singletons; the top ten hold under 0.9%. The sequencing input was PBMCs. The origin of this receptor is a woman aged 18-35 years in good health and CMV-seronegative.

The CDR3 nucleotides read TGTGCCAGCAGCGTAGGGCGGGGGGGATACAATGAGCAGTTCTTC. Translated, it gives CASSVGRGGYNEQFF. V gene TRBV9 combines with J gene TRBJ2-1, with 9 bases identical to TRBD2. Germline CDR1 is SGDLS and CDR2 is YYNGEE. V lost 0 bases, J lost 4 bases, and 2 bases stayed unmatched. The CDR3 contains 15 residues. The variable domain in full, with the rest retrieved from reference TRBV9 and TRBJ2-1, is DSGVTQTPKHLITATGQRVTLRCSPRSGDLSVYWYQQSLDQGLQFLIQYYNGEERAKGNILERFSAQQFPDLHSELNLSSLELGDSALYFCASSVGRGGYNEQFFGPGTRLTVL.